This paragraph reports one TCR beta chain. Its specificity is not known. The data belong to a study of OX40 agonist ivuxolimab in advanced cancers. For the study at large: The patients received agonistic anti-OX40 (CD134) antibody ivuxolimab.

Germline V gene data show CDR1 as LNHDA and CDR2 as SQIVND (reference sequence). The CDR3 is made up of 15 amino acids. V shed 4 bases and J shed 2 bases, with 15 bases lying between them. Anyone with autoimmune disease history or systemic immunosuppression was excluded. General study findings and limits: On average, a greater number of expanded clones characterised CD8+ T cells relative to CD4+. Clonal expansion from baseline to week 6 occurred in both CD4+ and CD8+ T cells.

TCRdb's copy holds only in-frame clones and misses some; the assay was immunoSEQ multiplex PCR. This sample carries about 51,000 clones, about nine tenths of them seen once, and the ten largest clones take around 3.5%. V usage is TRBV19 and J usage is TRBJ2-7; the D call may be TRBD1 or TRBD2 (5 bases each). Here the sequenced sample was CD4+ or CD8+ T cells sorted from blood, taken in a trial of the OX40 agonist ivuxolimab. The receptor was isolated from an adult with an advanced solid tumor such as melanoma, head and neck, liver or kidney cancer. The CDR3 DNA follows: TGTGCCAGTAGTAGCCCCCGGGACGGCACCTACGAGCAGTACTTC. It yields the protein CASSSPRDGTYEQYF.